This passage covers 15 T cell receptor beta chains from one sample sequenced in a study of graft-versus-host responses after intestinal transplantation. Assay: immunoSEQ multiplex PCR; the TCRdb copy retains only in-frame clones and omits some. The repertoire consists of about 45,000 clones, with 91% occurring once and the leading ten covering approximately 4.4%. The source material was PBMCs, sampled 524 days after transplant. These receptors all stem from a human patient who received an intestinal transplant, so some T cells may come from the graft donor.

V is TRBV6-5 and J is TRBJ2-5; maybe TRBD1 (6 bases). Germline lookup yields CDR1 MNHEY and CDR2 SVGAGI. V lost 2 bases and J 2 bases, leaving 12 bases between the germline ends. CDR3 length: 15 residues. CDR3 amino acids: CASSYTGTLQETQYF. DNA for the CDR3: TGTGCCAGCAGTTACACCGGGACACTTCAAGAGACCCAGTACTTC.

This chain joins TRBV28 and TRBJ2-2; TRBD2 is a possible D gene (5 bases). Germline V gives CDR1 MDHEN, CDR2 SYDVKM. Trimming cost V 4 bases and J 3 bases, with 12 bases left between them. This CDR3 has 15 residues. The CDR3 DNA is TGTGCCAGCAGTTATAGTCCGAGGGACACCGGGGAGCTGTTTTTT. Translated: CASSYSPRDTGELFF. Supplemented by reference TRBV28 and TRBJ2-2, the full variable domain reads DVKVTQSSRYLVKRTGEKVFLECVQDMDHENMFWYRQDPGLGLRLIYFSYDVKMKEKGDIPEGYSVSREKKERFSLILESASTNQTSMYLCASSYSPRDTGELFFGEGSRLTVL.

The chain has TRBV9 and TRBJ1-1, with D maybe TRBD1 (6 bases). The germline gives CDR1 SGDLS, CDR2 YYNGEE. V lost 3 bases and J lost 11, with 14 bases in between. The CDR3 runs to 12 residues. The CDR3, as DNA: TGTGCCAGCAGCGAGGGGGGAAAGCATGCTTTCTTT. Its translation: CASSEGGKHAFF.

J is TRBJ2-1 and V is TRBV7-2; D is ambiguous. Looked up from germline, CDR1 is SGHTA and CDR2 is FQGNSA. The CDR3 is made up of 16 amino acids. V dropped 0 bases and J dropped 0 bases, with 9 bases sitting between them. The CDR3 nucleotides are TGTGCCAGCAGCTTAGCGAGCTTTTTCTCCTACAATGAGCAGTTCTTC. It yields the protein CASSLASFFSYNEQFF. The full variable domain, completed using reference TRBV7-2 and TRBJ2-1, is GAGVSQSPSNKVTEKGKDVELRCDPISGHTALYWYRQSLGQGLEFLIYFQGNSAPDKSGLPSDRFSAERTGGSVSTLTIQRTQQEDSAVYLCASSLASFFSYNEQFFGPGTRLTVL.

The chain is built from TRBV6-5 and TRBJ2-3, with D possibly being TRBD2 (7 bases). Germline CDR1 and CDR2: MNHEY and SVGAGI. This CDR3 has 16 amino acids. Trimming pared 2 bases from V and 0 bases from J, leaving 12 bases between. This CDR3 reads CASSYEGGPSTDTQYF. The CDR3 nucleotides read TGTGCCAGCAGTTACGAGGGGGGGCCTAGCACAGATACGCAGTATTTT.

The rearrangement joins TRBV5-1 to TRBJ2-1; 8 bases agree with TRBD2. The V segment lost 0 bases and the J segment 1 base; nucleotides outside the gene matches: 3. This CDR3 contains 16 residues. The germline V gene encodes CDR1 SGHRS and CDR2 YFSETQ. The CDR3 coding sequence is TGCGCCAGCAGCTTGGTAGTAGCGGGATCCTACAATGAGCAGTTCTTC. Protein product: CASSLVVAGSYNEQFF.

The V call is TRBV11-2, the J call TRBJ2-3; D gene unclear. This CDR3 has 13 amino acids. Trimming removed 0 bases from V and 4 bases from J, with 5 bases in between. Germline V CDR1 and CDR2: SGHAT, FQNNGV. The CDR3 sequence: CASSLDLSDTQYF. CDR3 DNA sequence: TGTGCCAGCAGCTTAGATCTTTCAGATACGCAGTATTTT.

The V gene is TRBV6-1, the J gene TRBJ1-4; 11 nucleotides match TRBD1. Trimming at V came to 5 bases and at J to 8 bases, leaving 7 bases not matched to a gene. The CDR3 runs to 15 residues. Germline lookup yields CDR1 MNHNS and CDR2 SASEGT. The CDR3 reads CASSWTGGGREKLFF. CDR3 DNA: TGTGCCAGCAGTTGGACAGGGGGCGGGCGGGAAAAACTGTTTTTT.

This clone was seen just once. V gene TRBV7-3 combines with J gene TRBJ2-1; TRBD1 matches 10 bases. Looked up from germline, CDR1 is SGHTA and CDR2 is FQGTGA. V lost 5 bases, J lost 5 bases, and 6 bases stayed unmatched. The length of the CDR3 is 15 residues. CDR3 loop: CASSPTGTGDNEQFF. Written as DNA, the CDR3 is TGTGCCAGCAGCCCGACCGGGACAGGGGACAATGAGCAGTTCTTC.

The rearrangement links TRBV4-1 to TRBJ2-3, with D unresolved. V was shortened by 1 base and J by 3 bases, with 2 bases between the two germline ends. CDR1 and CDR2 (germline): MGHRA, YSYEKL. This CDR3 contains 12 residues. CDR3 residues: CASSQVTDTQYF. CDR3 coding DNA: TGCGCCAGCAGCCAAGTAACAGATACGCAGTATTTT.

The rearrangement joins TRBV28 to TRBJ2-7, with D tentatively TRBD1 (6 bases). There are 18 residues in the CDR3. The germline V gene has CDR1 MDHEN and CDR2 SYDVKM. V was clipped by 1 base and J by 2 bases, with 21 bases between them. CDR3 residues: CASSLSRTATMPTYEQYF. In DNA form, the CDR3 reads TGTGCCAGCAGTTTATCTAGGACAGCCACGATGCCAACCTACGAGCAGTACTTC.

The chain carries TRBV6-1 and TRBJ2-7, with D possibly being TRBD1 (5 bases). The CDR3 spans 14 residues. V was clipped by 6 bases and J by 1 base, with 13 bases between them. The germline V gene has CDR1 MNHNS and CDR2 SASEGT. For the CDR3, the DNA is TGTGCCAGCAGCAGGGTTGGTCTATCCTACGAGCAGTACTTC. Its translation: CASSRVGLSYEQYF.

This clone appeared a single time. The chain combines TRBV6-1 with TRBJ1-2; D is ambiguous. The CDR3 has 15 amino acids. Germline CDR1 MNHNS, CDR2 SASEGT. V lost 1 base and J 3 bases, leaving 12 bases between the germline ends. The DNA for the CDR3 is TGTGCCAGCAGTGAAGGGTGGGGTGACTACTATGGCTACACCTTC. Its protein is CASSEGWGDYYGYTF.

The chain joins TRBV4-2 to TRBJ2-1, with D perhaps matching TRBD1 (7 bases). CDR3 length: 16 residues. Germline-derived CDR1 and CDR2 are LGHNA and YNFKEQ. V dropped 0 bases and J dropped 6 bases, with 15 bases sitting between them. CDR3 region: CASSQEGAGGTNEQFF. CDR3 nucleotides: TGTGCCAGCAGCCAAGAAGGAGCAGGGGGGACCAATGAGCAGTTCTTC.

The chain carries TRBV7-2 and TRBJ2-7, with D possibly TRBD2 on 5 matching bases. The CDR3 sequence is 14 residues long. Germline CDR1 and CDR2: SGHTA and FQGNSA. The germline V and J ends were trimmed by 5 bases and 6 bases, with 17 bases remaining between them. Here the CDR3 reads CASSPTPSEAEQYF. CDR3 DNA sequence: TGTGCCAGCAGCCCCACACCGTCGGAGGCCGAGCAGTACTTC.